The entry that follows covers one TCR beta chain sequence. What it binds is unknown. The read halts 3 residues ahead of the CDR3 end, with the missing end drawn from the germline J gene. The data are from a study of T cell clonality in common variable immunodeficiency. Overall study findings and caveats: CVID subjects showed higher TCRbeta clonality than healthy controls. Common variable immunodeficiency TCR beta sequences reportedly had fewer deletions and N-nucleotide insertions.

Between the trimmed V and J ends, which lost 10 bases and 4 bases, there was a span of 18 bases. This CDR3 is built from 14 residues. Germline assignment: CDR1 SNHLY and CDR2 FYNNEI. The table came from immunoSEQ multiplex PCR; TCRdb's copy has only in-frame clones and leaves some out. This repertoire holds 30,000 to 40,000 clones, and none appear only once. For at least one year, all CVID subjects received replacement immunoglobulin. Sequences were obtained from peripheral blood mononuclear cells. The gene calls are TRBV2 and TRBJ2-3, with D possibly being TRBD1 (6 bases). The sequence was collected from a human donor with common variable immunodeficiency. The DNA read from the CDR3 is TGTGCCACCTCGCCGTCCCCAGGGGCAGATACG. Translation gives CATSPSPGADT. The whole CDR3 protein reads CATSPSPGADTQYF.